This is a list of T cell receptor beta chains from one sample in a study of vaccination effects on CD4 cells after COVID-19. Antigens of these TCRs are unknown. TCRdb's table, derived via immunoSEQ multiplex PCR, lists solely in-frame clones and lacks some. Altogether more than 13,000 clones are present, about 74% being singletons, with the ten largest covering around 23%. This specimen consisted of CD4+ T cells from PBMCs cultured with HCoV-NL63 spike peptides, obtained after COVID-19 vaccination. The receptors come from a human donor who received a COVID-19 vaccine. The CDR3 runs from the conserved cysteine through the conserved F or W. The D gene is left open where the match is weak. Size is omitted from some rows. Given values are once, few, many or a class for expanded clones.

v_call	d_call	j_call	clone_size	cdr3_length	cdr3_nt	cdr3_aa
TRBV7-3	TRBD2	TRBJ2-1	NA	14	TGTGCCAGCGGCCATTGGGGCGGGGAGGGTGAGCAGTTCTTC	CASGHWGGEGEQFF
TRBV20-1	NA	TRBJ1-1	NA	10	TGCAGTGCTAGTTACAGGGAAGCTTTCTTT	CSASYREAFF
TRBV3-1/TRBV3-2	TRBD1	TRBJ2-1	NA	13	TGTGCCAGCGAGGACAGGAAGAACAATGAGCAGTTCTTC	CASEDRKNNEQFF
TRBV6-2/TRBV6-3	NA	TRBJ1-6	NA	14	TGTGCCAGCAGTTACTACCGGGAGGTTTCACCCCTCCACTTT	CASSYYREVSPLHF
TRBV24-1	NA	TRBJ1-4	NA	13	TGTGCCCCGCCGGACGGACTTAATGAAAAACTGTTTTTT	CAPPDGLNEKLFF
TRBV15	TRBD1	TRBJ2-2	NA	15	TGTGCCACCAGACGTACAGGGGAAGGGACCGGGGAGCTGTTTTTT	CATRRTGEGTGELFF
TRBV14	TRBD2	TRBJ2-2	NA	17	TGTGCCAGCAGCCAAGGACTAGCGGAATTTAAAACCGGGGAGCTGTTTTTT	CASSQGLAEFKTGELFF
TRBV5-4	TRBD2	TRBJ2-3	NA	16	TGTGCCAGCAGCTTAACACTAGCGGGTTCCACAGATACGCAGTATTTT	CASSLTLAGSTDTQYF
TRBV4-2	NA	TRBJ1-5	few	18	TGTGCCAGCAGCCAAGAAAGGTACGGGGAATGGGTATCTCAGCCCCAGCATTTT	CASSQERYGEWVSQPQHF
TRBV6-5	NA	TRBJ2-3	NA	15	TGTGCCAGCAGACTTACTAGCCCCAGGAGAGATACGCAGTATTTT	CASRLTSPRRDTQYF
TRBV10-3	NA	TRBJ1-1	NA	14	TGTGCCATCAGTGCTCTTGGAATGGAGTCTGAAGCTTTCTTT	CAISALGMESEAFF
TRBV5-1	TRBD1	TRBJ1-1	NA	13	TGCGCCAGCAGCTTGGGGGACAGAACTGAAGCTTTCTTT	CASSLGDRTEAFF
TRBV19	NA	TRBJ2-6	NA	16	TGTGCCAGTACCCTGGGGGCGCACTCTGGGGCCAACGTCCTGACTTTC	CASTLGAHSGANVLTF
TRBV10-2	NA	TRBJ2-1	NA	16	TGCGCCAGCAGTGTGGAATTGACAGTTACACAAACCGAGCAGTTCTTC	CASSVELTVTQTEQFF
TRBV6-5	TRBD1	TRBJ1-5	NA	15	TGTGCCAGCTTCGACAGGGCTTATAGCAATCAGCCCCAGCATTTT	CASFDRAYSNQPQHF
TRBV11-2	TRBD2	TRBJ2-1	NA	16	TGTGCCAGCAGCTTGCCAACTAGCGGGGATTACAATGAGCAGTTCTTC	CASSLPTSGDYNEQFF
TRBV7-2	TRBD2	TRBJ2-3	NA	14	TGTGCCAGCAGCCCACAGACTAGCGGGACTACGCAGTATTTT	CASSPQTSGTTQYF
TRBV6-5	TRBD1	TRBJ1-5	NA	14	TGTGCCAGCAGGAAAACAGGGGACAATCAGCCCCAGCATTTT	CASRKTGDNQPQHF
TRBV27	TRBD2	TRBJ2-3	NA	16	TGTGCCAGCAGTCGCGACGGACTAGCGGGGGGGGGTACGCAGTATTTT	CASSRDGLAGGGTQYF
TRBV6-5	NA	TRBJ2-7	NA	12	TGTGCCAGCAGGCGTCCAGACGGGCGGCAGTACTTC	CASRRPDGRQYF
TRBV14	NA	TRBJ2-2	NA	15	TGTGCCAGCAGCCACCCCAGGGGAGGCACCGGGGAGCTGTTTTTT	CASSHPRGGTGELFF
TRBV3-1/TRBV3-2	NA	TRBJ2-7	NA	12	TGTGCCAGCAGCCCATGGGGTAGCGAGCAGTACTTC	CASSPWGSEQYF
TRBV28	TRBD1	TRBJ1-2	NA	14	TGTGCCAGCAGTTTGGGCAGGGGGAGTTGGCGCTACACCTTC	CASSLGRGSWRYTF
TRBV7-9	NA	TRBJ2-2	once	14	TGTGCCAGCAGCTTACGAGGGGTCACCGGGGAGCTGTTTTTT	CASSLRGVTGELFF
TRBV29-1	TRBD2	TRBJ2-2	NA	19	TGCAGCGTTTCCTCCCTGTTGTTTAGCGGGGGGCATGAAACCGGGGAGCTGTTTTTT	CSVSSLLFSGGHETGELFF
TRBV5-5	NA	TRBJ2-3	NA	16	TGTGCCAGCAGCTTGGGGTGGGGGACACTCACAGATACGCAGTATTTT	CASSLGWGTLTDTQYF
TRBV4-1	TRBD2	TRBJ2-1	NA	15	TGCGCCAGCAGCCAAGAGACTAGCGGGAAAAATGAGCAGTTCTTC	CASSQETSGKNEQFF
TRBV5-1	TRBD2	TRBJ2-1	NA	15	TGCGCCAGCAGCTTGGGAGGCGAGAGCGGGGGGGCCCAGTTCTTC	CASSLGGESGGAQFF
TRBV10-3	NA	TRBJ1-5	NA	16	TGTGCCATCAGTGAGTCGGAGGGCAGGGTGGGTCAGCCCCAGCATTTT	CAISESEGRVGQPQHF
TRBV7-9	NA	TRBJ1-3	few	15	TGTGCCAGCACCGAAGGGTCCACCTCTGGAAACACCATATATTTT	CASTEGSTSGNTIYF
TRBV5-1	NA	TRBJ2-7	NA	16	TGCGCCAGCAGCTTGGGGCGCCGTGACACCTCCTACGAGCAGTACTTC	CASSLGRRDTSYEQYF
TRBV27	NA	TRBJ1-3	NA	15	TGTGCCAGCAGCCCGACCTTTGTCCCTGGAAACACCATATATTTT	CASSPTFVPGNTIYF
TRBV12-3/TRBV12-4	NA	TRBJ1-2	few	13	TGTGCCAGTACCGGGGGGACTAAGGATGGCTACACCTTC	CASTGGTKDGYTF
TRBV6-5	NA	TRBJ2-7	NA	15	TGTGCCAGCAGTAACCCGGGACTGTCCCATTACGAGCAGTACTTC	CASSNPGLSHYEQYF
TRBV2	NA	TRBJ2-5	NA	15	TGTGCCAGCGGGCTGGCACACGGGGGAAAAGAGACCCAGTACTTC	CASGLAHGGKETQYF
TRBV6-6	NA	TRBJ2-5	NA	14	TGTGCCAGCAGCCCCAGGGGTGTCCAAGAGACCCAGTACTTC	CASSPRGVQETQYF
TRBV12-2	NA	TRBJ2-5	NA	14	TGTGCAAGTCGCTTTGGGCAAAACCAAGAGACCCAGTACTTC	CASRFGQNQETQYF
TRBV5-4	TRBD1	TRBJ2-1	NA	15	TGTGCCAGCAGCTCAGGGGGCGACTCCTACAATGAGCAGTTCTTC	CASSSGGDSYNEQFF
TRBV7-2	NA	TRBJ1-6	NA	17	TGTGCCAGCAGCTTAGCTTCGGGACCCGCGGGGGGATCACCCCTCCACTTT	CASSLASGPAGGSPLHF
TRBV30	NA	TRBJ1-2	NA	13	TGTGCCTGGAGTGCTCCGGTCAGGGGTGGCTACACCTTC	CAWSAPVRGGYTF
TRBV11-2	NA	TRBJ2-2	NA	15	TGTGCCAGCAGCCCGACACGCGCGAACACCGGGGAGCTGTTTTTT	CASSPTRANTGELFF
TRBV6-5	NA	TRBJ1-6	NA	16	TGTGCCAGCAGTTACTCGGGGGGGCTCCGAGTTTCACCCCTCCACTTT	CASSYSGGLRVSPLHF
TRBV18	TRBD1	TRBJ1-5	NA	14	TGTGCCAGCTCACAGGACAGGGGCGGTGGGCCCCAGCATTTT	CASSQDRGGGPQHF
TRBV18	TRBD1	TRBJ1-2	NA	15	TGTGCCAGCTCACCGGGGTTTGGACAGGGGAATGGCTACACCTTC	CASSPGFGQGNGYTF
TRBV5-4	NA	TRBJ1-2	NA	14	TGTGCCAGCAGCCCGGAGTGGGGCGGGTATGGCTACACCTTC	CASSPEWGGYGYTF
TRBV9	TRBD2	TRBJ2-7	NA	16	TGTGCCAGCAGCGTAGACCCACTAGCGGGTGGCTACGAGCAGTACTTC	CASSVDPLAGGYEQYF
TRBV29-1	NA	TRBJ1-5	few	13	TGCAGCGGCCGGGACGGCGGAGGGGGGCCCCAGCATTTT	CSGRDGGGGPQHF
TRBV9	NA	TRBJ2-1	once	16	TGTGCCAGCAGCGTAGGTGGAGGGGGAAGTGAGAGTGAGCAGTTCTTC	CASSVGGGGSESEQFF
TRBV4-2	TRBD2	TRBJ2-1	once	18	TGTGCCAGCAGCCAAAGCCCTAGCGGGGGTCCCTCCTACAATGAGCAGTTCTTC	CASSQSPSGGPSYNEQFF
TRBV5-1	NA	TRBJ2-7	NA	13	TGCGCCAGCAGCTTGGAAGTTGGGTGGGAGCAGTACTTC	CASSLEVGWEQYF
TRBV6-4	NA	TRBJ2-2	NA	13	TGTGCCAGCAGTGTGTCAGGGAACGGGGAGCTGTTTTTT	CASSVSGNGELFF
TRBV5-1	NA	TRBJ1-1	NA	14	TGCGCCAGCAGCTTGGTAAGGGGGGCGACTGAAGCTTTCTTT	CASSLVRGATEAFF
TRBV28	NA	TRBJ2-5	NA	13	TGTGCCAGCAGGTCATCGGGGGTCGAGACCCAGTACTTC	CASRSSGVETQYF
TRBV11-2	TRBD2	TRBJ2-4	NA	16	TGTGCCAGCAGCGGGAGGGCTAGCGGGGGGAAGGACATTCAGTACTTC	CASSGRASGGKDIQYF
TRBV30	NA	TRBJ2-7	NA	14	TGTGCCTGGAGTGTAGCGGCAGACTCCTACGAGCAGTACTTC	CAWSVAADSYEQYF
TRBV7-6	NA	TRBJ1-3	NA	11	TGTGCCAGCAGCTTGGGAAACACCATATATTTT	CASSLGNTIYF
TRBV11-1	NA	TRBJ2-5	NA	12	TGTGCCAGCAGCTTATCAGGGACGACCCAGTACTTC	CASSLSGTTQYF
TRBV7-9	NA	TRBJ1-1	NA	14	TGTGCCAGCAGCCCGGGACAAGCGAACACTGAAGCTTTCTTT	CASSPGQANTEAFF
TRBV7-9	NA	TRBJ2-7	NA	14	TGTGCCAGCAGCTCGTGGAGGGGGTCCTACGAGCAGTACTTC	CASSSWRGSYEQYF